The clone carrying this TCR beta chain came up a few times. The data originate from a study of T cell repertoires in cytomegalovirus infection. Study overall: Through public TCR beta signatures, both CMV infection and matching HLA type were indicated.

The V and J ends lost 4 bases and 5 bases respectively, with 6 bases between them. Germline V gene sequence: CDR1 MDHEN, CDR2 SYDVKM. The CDR3 spans 11 residues. MiXCR, applied by TCRdb to the reads, yields one record per CDR3 protein. The data contain some 160,000 distinct CDR3 sequences, under 20% of them singletons. This sequence joins TRBV28 and TRBJ2-7, with D unresolved. The sequencing input was CD8+ T cells from PBMCs. The TCR was taken from a human donor in good health (CMV status not recorded). Some clones in this sample may be carry-over from other donors' samples. The CDR3 nucleotides are TGTGCCAGCAGTTCTGGGGACGAGCAGTACTTC. Encoded protein: CASSSGDEQYF.